This T cell receptor beta chain is from a study of T-cell memory formation after mild COVID-19. For the study at large: Most TCR clusters belonged to a single donor.

This clonotype has ten or more counts. The V gene's germline CDR1 is MDHEN and CDR2 SYDVKM. V shed 6 bases and J shed 7 bases, with 16 bases lying between them. This CDR3 contains 13 residues. Libraries for TCRalpha and TCRbeta carried sample barcodes and unique molecular identifiers via 5'RACE. TCRdb processed the 5' RACE reads anew with MiXCR; each CDR3 protein has one entry. The sample has roughly 620,000 distinct CDR3 sequences; approximately 19% are singletons. J is TRBJ2-7 and V is TRBV28, with a tentative D call TRBD1 (7 bases). This TCR came from an adult woman who had mild COVID-19 (a few samples of this study predate the infection). Cell type and time point are not known. The sample taken for sequencing was PBMCs or a T cell subset sorted from them (not recorded which). The DNA for the CDR3 is TGTGCCAGCAGCCTACTACAGGGGAGGGAGCAGTACTTC. It codes for CASSLLQGREQYF.